The T cell receptor beta chain described here comes from a study of identical twins (TCRdb year 2016). About the study as a whole: To test whether fetal clonotypes persist, this study deep-sequenced TCR alpha and beta repertoires from monozygotic twins, from unrelated adults of various ages, and from cord blood. To rule out contamination, replicate twin experiments were performed at different times with different library preparation protocols.

CDR1 and CDR2, looked up from the germline V gene, are SGDLS and YYNGEE. V gives up 4 bases and J gives up 5 bases, and the segment between their germline ends measures 13 bases. From the cysteine through the phenylalanine, the CDR3 covers 13 amino acids. Just CDR3 DNA is preserved here, 39 bases in frame from base 1. Receptor amplification or capture employed 5' RACE. Sequenced on an Illumina HiSeq 2000. A universal primer binding site was introduced by template switching, and a unique molecular identifier was present in the final cDNA, enabling accurate counting of TCR cDNA molecules. Specific primers in the conserved constant-segment region were used to synthesize first-strand cDNA for the TCR alpha and beta chains. Each cDNA library was double barcoded, with a SMART-Mk sample barcode plus Illumina barcodes, to control for contamination. TruSeq adapter sequences, together with Illumina sample barcodes, were added in two successive PCR steps. TCR alpha and beta cDNA libraries were sequenced on the Illumina HiSeq platform with custom primers. As for the authors' bioinformatics: MiGEC processed the raw reads to extract unique molecular identifiers, while MiXCR was used to determine the CDR3 positions. Recombination models were inferred per individual with the repgenHMM and IGoR tools using an EM algorithm. The tcR package in R was used for shared clonotype analysis, with sharing normalized by the product of cloneset sizes. Out-of-frame nonproductive sequences were analyzed to study raw recombination free of thymic and clonal selection effects. Through fastp at Q25 and MiXCR, TCRdb rebuilt clones from the public reads, retaining in-frame beta chains. Here each entry gathers all rows of one CDR3 protein and keeps the most common genes and DNA. The V and J calls here are based on TCRdb, not the publication. This sample holds just under 650,000 distinct CDR3 sequences; under 8.5% were observed only once. Of the sample, roughly 1.5% falls within the top ten clones.

Every donor was a healthy Caucasian. Three pairs of female monozygotic twins, all aged roughly 18 to 29 years, were included in the twin cohort. Peripheral blood mononuclear cells were used as the source from which RNA for TCR libraries was isolated. Broader findings and caveats from the paper: Fewer insertions were carried by abundant cord blood beta clonotypes; a weaker similar trend was observed in young adult naive repertoires, while no such trend was observed in memory repertoires. Because the same donors could not be followed over many years, conclusions were based on cross-sectional statistical analysis. In beta out-of-frame sequences, excess twin sharing was weaker, because having fewer shared sequences lowered the signal-to-noise ratio. Compared with coincidental sharing between unrelated individuals, out-of-frame TCR alpha sequences shared between twins had an excess of sequences with low generation probability. Zero-insertion analyses could be partly confounded by invariant T cells such as MAIT and iNKT, though diverse VJ usage argued against such confounding for most clonotypes. In monozygotic twins, out-of-frame TCR alpha sharing was systematically underestimated by recombination models, although the models agreed with sharing between unrelated individuals.

This clonotype was seen a few times. Its antigen has not been determined. Base qualities are missing; no much larger clone stands one base away. These data were likewise used in another study, on yellow fever vaccine responses in identical twins. Looking at the second paper: According to the authors, in identical twins the way T cells responded to vaccination appeared partly convergent and partly personalized. In identical twins, the study followed T cell clones that responded to the vaccine with precision.

This clonotype originated in a woman aged 18-30 years in good health. The sequenced sample consisted of PBMCs. The V gene is TRBV9 and the J gene is TRBJ2-7, and perhaps TRBD2 as D gene, on 6 matching bases. The CDR3 corresponds to CASSTSWRDEQYF. The sequenced DNA is TGTGCCAGCAGCACCTCGTGGAGGGACGAGCAGTACTTC.